Described below is a single TCR beta chain sequence and its context. Its antigen remains undetermined. Per-base quality was not reported, and no clone a single base away is much larger than it. The sample originates from a study of vaccination effects on CD4 cells after COVID-19 (dated by TCRdb to between 2021 and 2022). Context from the whole study: Two doses of either the BNT162b2 or the mRNA-1273 mRNA SARS-CoV-2 vaccine were administered to participants. In both COVID-19 convalescent patients and infection-naive vaccine recipients, the study compared SARS-CoV-2 spike-specific CD4+ TCR repertoires from before mRNA vaccination with those from after it. Altogether, 10 COVID-19 convalescent patients and a few SARS-CoV-2-naive healthy vaccine recipients made up the full study. In the study, cultures from other donors were sequenced using the Oncomine TCR Beta short-read assay on an Illumina iSeq 100.

In the ViraFEST assay, PBMC were stimulated with viral peptide pools, and antigen-specific CD4+ T cell clonotypes were then identified by expansion using TCR sequencing. After less than eleven days of culture, CD4+ T cells were isolated with the EasySep CD4+ T cell isolation kit. Healthy vaccine recipients had no prior SARS-CoV-2 infection, confirmed by negative nucleocapsid antibodies before and after vaccination. Each well held two million PBMC cultured in IMDM containing around 5% human AB serum, around 9.3 IU/ml IL-2 and gentamicin, along with about 10 ug/ml peptides. On days 3 and 7, half of the culture medium was replaced with fresh IL-2-containing medium. Unless noted otherwise, every peptide stimulation condition was grown in triplicate wells. PBMC were separated from whole blood using Ficoll-Paque Plus gradient centrifugation and were then either cryopreserved at -140C or used fresh. The spike proteins of SARS-CoV-2 and of the common cold coronaviruses HCoV-NL63, HCoV-OC43 and HCoV-229E were spanned by overlapping peptide pools. Genomic DNA was extracted from cultured CD4+ T cells with the QIAamp micro DNA kit.

What the study reported, not specific to this receptor: In healthy vaccine recipients, vaccine-induced clones were almost all SARS-CoV-2 mono-reactive, with only 1 of 255 cross-reactive with common cold coronaviruses. The study was limited by a small number of convalescent patients, and early post-infection timepoints were lacking. Marked clonal contraction was observed in both infection-induced and vaccine-induced clones at late post-vaccination timepoints, consistent with waning T cell responses.

The germline V gene (reference sequence) yields LNHNV for CDR1 and YYDKDF for CDR2. V gives up 9 bases and J gives up 1 base, and the segment between their germline ends measures 10 bases. From cysteine to phenylalanine, the CDR3 is 13 amino acids long. The entry retains the CDR3 DNA only, 39 bases that are in frame from base 1. The library was produced with the immunoSEQ multiplex PCR assay. DNA from the CD4+ T cells that had been cultured and isolated underwent TCR beta CDR3 sequencing. In the original analysis: The analysis removed non-productive TCR sequences, trimmed reads to the CDR3 region, and retained only CDR3s that were 7 or more amino acids long. The MANAFEST web app was used to pick out antigen-specific clonotypes by comparing their expansion in peptide wells with that in reference cultures. Positive clones required FDR<0.05 expansion versus reference and all other wells, odds ratio above 5, and frequency above 0.1% in two replicate wells. A clonotype was defined as cross-reactive if the clonotype was significantly expanded both in SARS-CoV-2 spike wells and in at least one common cold coronavirus spike condition. CDR3 similarity was assessed by Levenshtein distance with the stringdist R package, and unrooted trees were built with ape in R 3.6.1. As stored in TCRdb, this immuneACCESS dataset retains in-frame rearrangements with V and J assigned. A fraction of the clones does not appear; measured against another copy, unresolved V genes explain less than half of the discrepancy, and the remainder lacks a known reason. The DNA was the basis for D and trimming; V, J and clone size are from that table. The sample profile shows around 63,000 clones; around three quarters of them were found once. The ten top clones hold roughly 3.5% of the sample.

The chain links TRBV15 with TRBJ2-1, and the D gene may be TRBD2, 6 bases matching. This receptor was obtained from a human donor who received a COVID-19 vaccine. The material was CD4+ T cells from PBMCs cultured with HCoV-OC43 spike peptides, obtained before COVID-19 vaccination. According to the study, the label for this sample's cell subset or site signals: HCoV-OC43 spike overlapping peptide pool stimulation. The DNA reads as follows: TGTGCCACTAGAAGCGGGTCCTACAATGAGCAGTTCTTC. Translated, it gives CATRSGSYNEQFF.